The rows below give T cell receptor beta chains drawn from one sample of a study of T cell responses to AZD1222 COVID-19 vaccine. Generated by immunoSEQ multiplex PCR, the TCRdb table keeps only in-frame clones and is missing some. This sample yields 55,000 to 85,000 clones, of which over 80% are seen a single time; approximately 9.8% belongs to the top ten. The sequences come from peripheral blood, collected on day 0 of AZD1222 vaccination. The source is an adult in good health. The conserved cysteine and the conserved F or W are not part of the CDR3 here.

J gene	V gene	CDR3 protein
TRBJ1-2	TRBV7-9	ASSLNSAGYGYT
TRBJ1-2	TRBV7-9	ASSLQGPYGYT
TRBJ1-1	TRBV30	AWSVQIISTEAF
TRBJ2-5	TRBV30	AWSVSETQY
TRBJ1-5	TRBV18	ASSAGQPLSERGNQPQH
TRBJ2-3	TRBV4-1	ASSPQGSARGHGDTQY
TRBJ1-4	TRBV3-1/TRBV3-2	ASSQSRVHEKLF
TRBJ1-4	TRBV2	ASSDRTGDEKLF
TRBJ1-1	TRBV7-9	ASSPQSGATEAF
TRBJ1-6	TRBV12-3/TRBV12-4	ASSPGSYSPLH
TRBJ2-7	TRBV30	AWTYYLRDRGGEQY